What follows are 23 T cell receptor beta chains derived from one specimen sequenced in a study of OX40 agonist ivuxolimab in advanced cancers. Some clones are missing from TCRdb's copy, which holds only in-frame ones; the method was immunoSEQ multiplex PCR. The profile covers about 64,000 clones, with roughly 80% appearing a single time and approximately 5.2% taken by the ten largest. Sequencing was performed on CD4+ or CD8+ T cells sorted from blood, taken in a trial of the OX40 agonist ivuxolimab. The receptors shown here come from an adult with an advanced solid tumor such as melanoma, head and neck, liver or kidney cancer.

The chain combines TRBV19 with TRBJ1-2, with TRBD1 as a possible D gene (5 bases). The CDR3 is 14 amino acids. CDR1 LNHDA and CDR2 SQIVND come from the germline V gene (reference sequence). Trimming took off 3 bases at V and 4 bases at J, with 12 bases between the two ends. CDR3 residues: CASSIVQGRYGYTF. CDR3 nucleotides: TGTGCCAGTAGTATCGTCCAGGGTCGCTATGGCTACACCTTC.

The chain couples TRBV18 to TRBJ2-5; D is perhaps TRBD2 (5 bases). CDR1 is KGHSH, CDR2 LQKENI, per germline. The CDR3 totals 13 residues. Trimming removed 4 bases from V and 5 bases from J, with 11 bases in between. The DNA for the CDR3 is TGTGCCAGCTCACTGGGAGATCTGGAGACCCAGTACTTC. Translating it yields CASSLGDLETQYF.

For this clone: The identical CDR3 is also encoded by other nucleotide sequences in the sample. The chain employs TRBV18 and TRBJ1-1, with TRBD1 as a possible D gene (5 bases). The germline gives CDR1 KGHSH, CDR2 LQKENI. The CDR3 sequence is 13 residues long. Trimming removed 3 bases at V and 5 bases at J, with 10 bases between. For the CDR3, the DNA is TGTGCCAGCTCACCGCTCAGGGATACTGAAGCTTTCTTT. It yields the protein CASSPLRDTEAFF.

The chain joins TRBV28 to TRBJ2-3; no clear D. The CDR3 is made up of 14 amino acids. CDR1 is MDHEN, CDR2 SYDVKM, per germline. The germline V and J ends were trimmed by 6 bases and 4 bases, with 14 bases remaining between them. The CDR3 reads CASSPASRPDTQYF. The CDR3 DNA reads TGTGCCAGCAGCCCGGCCTCTAGGCCAGATACGCAGTATTTT.

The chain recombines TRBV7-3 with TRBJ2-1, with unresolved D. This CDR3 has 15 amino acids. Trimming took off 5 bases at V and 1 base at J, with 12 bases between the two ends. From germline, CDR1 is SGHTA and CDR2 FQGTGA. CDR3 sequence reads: CASSPDGYSYNEQFF. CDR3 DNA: TGTGCCAGCAGCCCGGATGGCTATTCCTACAATGAGCAGTTCTTC.

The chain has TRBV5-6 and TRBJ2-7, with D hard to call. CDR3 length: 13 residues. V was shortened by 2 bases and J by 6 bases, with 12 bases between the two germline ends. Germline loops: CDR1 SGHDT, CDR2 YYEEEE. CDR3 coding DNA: TGTGCCAGCAGCTTAGGACGGTCGCGCGAGCAGTACTTC. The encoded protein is CASSLGRSREQYF.

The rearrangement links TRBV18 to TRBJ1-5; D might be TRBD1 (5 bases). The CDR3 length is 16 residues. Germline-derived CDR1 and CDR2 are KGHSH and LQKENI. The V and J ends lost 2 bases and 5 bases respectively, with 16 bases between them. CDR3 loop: CASSPNGPRVDQPQHF. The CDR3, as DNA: TGTGCCAGCTCACCAAACGGACCCAGGGTAGATCAGCCCCAGCATTTT. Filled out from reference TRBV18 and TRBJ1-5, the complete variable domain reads NAGVMQNPRHLVRRRGQEARLRCSPMKGHSHVYWYRQLPEEGLKFMVYLQKENIIDESGMPKERFSAEFPKEGPSILRIQQVVRGDSAAYFCASSPNGPRVDQPQHFGDGTRLSIL.

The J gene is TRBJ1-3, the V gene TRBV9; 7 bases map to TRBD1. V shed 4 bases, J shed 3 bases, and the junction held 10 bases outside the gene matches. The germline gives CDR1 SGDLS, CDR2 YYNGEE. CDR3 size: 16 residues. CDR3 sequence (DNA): TGTGCCAGCAGCCCGGAACCGACAGGGATTGGAAACACCATATATTTT. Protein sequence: CASSPEPTGIGNTIYF. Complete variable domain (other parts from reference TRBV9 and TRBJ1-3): DSGVTQTPKHLITATGQRVTLRCSPRSGDLSVYWYQQSLDQGLQFLIQYYNGEERAKGNILERFSAQQFPDLHSELNLSSLELGDSALYFCASSPEPTGIGNTIYFGEGSWLTVV.

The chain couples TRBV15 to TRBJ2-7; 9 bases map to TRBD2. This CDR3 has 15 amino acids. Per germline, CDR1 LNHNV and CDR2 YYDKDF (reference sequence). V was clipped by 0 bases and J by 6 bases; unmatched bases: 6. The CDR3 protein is CATSREGTSFSEQYF. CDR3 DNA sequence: TGTGCCACCAGCAGAGAGGGGACTAGCTTCTCCGAGCAGTACTTC. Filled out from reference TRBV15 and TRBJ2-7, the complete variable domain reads DAMVIQNPRYQVTQFGKPVTLSCSQTLNHNVMYWYQQKSSQAPKLLFHYYDKDFNNEADTPDNFQSRRPNTSFCFLDIRSPGLGDTAMYLCATSREGTSFSEQYFGPGTRLTVT.

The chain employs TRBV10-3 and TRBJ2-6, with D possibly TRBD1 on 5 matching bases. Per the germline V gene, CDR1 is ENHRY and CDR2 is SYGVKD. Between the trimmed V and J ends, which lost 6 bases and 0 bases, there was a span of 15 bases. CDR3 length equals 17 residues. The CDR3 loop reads CAIRSGRQSSGANVLTF. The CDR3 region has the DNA TGTGCCATCAGGTCCGGGCGACAGAGCTCTGGGGCCAACGTCCTGACTTTC.

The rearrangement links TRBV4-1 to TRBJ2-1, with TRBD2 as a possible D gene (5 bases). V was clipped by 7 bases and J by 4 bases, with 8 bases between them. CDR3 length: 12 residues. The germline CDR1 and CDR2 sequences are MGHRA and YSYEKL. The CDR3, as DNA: TGCGCCAGCACGAGGGATTACAATGAGCAGTTCTTC. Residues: CASTRDYNEQFF.

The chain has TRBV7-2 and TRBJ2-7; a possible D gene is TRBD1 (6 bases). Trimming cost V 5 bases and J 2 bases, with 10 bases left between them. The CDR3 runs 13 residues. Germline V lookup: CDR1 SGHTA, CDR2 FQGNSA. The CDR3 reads CASSPTGTYEQYF. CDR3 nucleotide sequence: TGTGCCAGCAGCCCGACAGGAACCTACGAGCAGTACTTC.

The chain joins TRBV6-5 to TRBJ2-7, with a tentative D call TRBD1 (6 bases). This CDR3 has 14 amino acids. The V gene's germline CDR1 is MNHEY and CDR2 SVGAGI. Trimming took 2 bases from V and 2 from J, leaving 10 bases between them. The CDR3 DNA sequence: TGTGCCAGCAGTTACGGGGACACCACCTACGAGCAGTACTTC. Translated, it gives CASSYGDTTYEQYF.

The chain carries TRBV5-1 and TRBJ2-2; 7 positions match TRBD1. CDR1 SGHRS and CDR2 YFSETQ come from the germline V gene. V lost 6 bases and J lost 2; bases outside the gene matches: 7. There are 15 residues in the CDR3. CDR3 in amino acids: CASTRGDSNTGELFF. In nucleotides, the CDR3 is TGCGCCAGCACCCGTGGGGACAGCAACACCGGGGAGCTGTTTTTT.

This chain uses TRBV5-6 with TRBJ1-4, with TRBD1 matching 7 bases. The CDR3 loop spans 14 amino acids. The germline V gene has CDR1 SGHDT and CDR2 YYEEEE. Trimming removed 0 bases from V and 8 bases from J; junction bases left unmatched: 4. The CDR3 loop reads CASSLVEGAEKLFF. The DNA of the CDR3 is TGTGCCAGCAGCTTGGTAGAGGGGGCCGAAAAACTGTTTTTT.

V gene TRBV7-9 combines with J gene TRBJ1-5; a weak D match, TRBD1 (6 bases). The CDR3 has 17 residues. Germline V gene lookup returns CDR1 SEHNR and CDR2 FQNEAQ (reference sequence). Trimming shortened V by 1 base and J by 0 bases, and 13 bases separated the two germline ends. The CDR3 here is CASSLGASGASNQPQHF. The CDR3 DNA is TGTGCCAGCAGCTTAGGAGCCTCAGGGGCTAGCAATCAGCCCCAGCATTTT.

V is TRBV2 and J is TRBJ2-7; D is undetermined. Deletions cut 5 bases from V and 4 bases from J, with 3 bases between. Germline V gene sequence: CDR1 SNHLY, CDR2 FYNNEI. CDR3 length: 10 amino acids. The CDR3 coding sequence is TGTGCCAGCAGTAATTACGAGCAGTACTTC. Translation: CASSNYEQYF.

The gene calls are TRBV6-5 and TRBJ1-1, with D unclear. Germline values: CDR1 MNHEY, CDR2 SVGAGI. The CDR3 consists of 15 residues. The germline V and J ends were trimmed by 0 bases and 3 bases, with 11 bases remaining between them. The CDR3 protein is CASSYSTTTDTEAFF. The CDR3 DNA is TGTGCCAGCAGTTACTCGACGACCACCGACACTGAAGCTTTCTTT.

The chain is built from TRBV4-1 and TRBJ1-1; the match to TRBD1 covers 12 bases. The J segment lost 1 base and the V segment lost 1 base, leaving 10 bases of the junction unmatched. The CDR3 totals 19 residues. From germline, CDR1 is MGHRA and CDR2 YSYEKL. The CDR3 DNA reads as TGCGCCAGCAGCCAAGGTAGAGGGACAGGGGGCGGGAAGAACACTGAAGCTTTCTTT. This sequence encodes CASSQGRGTGGGKNTEAFF.

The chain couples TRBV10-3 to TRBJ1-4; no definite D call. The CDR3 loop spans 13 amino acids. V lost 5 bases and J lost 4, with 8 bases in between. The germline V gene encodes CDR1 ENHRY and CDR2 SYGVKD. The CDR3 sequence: CAISRDHNEKLFF. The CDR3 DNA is TGTGCCATCAGTCGGGATCATAATGAAAAACTGTTTTTT.

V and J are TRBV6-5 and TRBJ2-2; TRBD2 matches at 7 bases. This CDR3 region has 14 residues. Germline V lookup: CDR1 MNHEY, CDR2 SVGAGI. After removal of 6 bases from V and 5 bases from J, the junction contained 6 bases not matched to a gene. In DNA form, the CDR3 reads TGTGCCAGCAGCCCTATCGGGGGGACCGGGGAGCTGTTTTTT. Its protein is CASSPIGGTGELFF.

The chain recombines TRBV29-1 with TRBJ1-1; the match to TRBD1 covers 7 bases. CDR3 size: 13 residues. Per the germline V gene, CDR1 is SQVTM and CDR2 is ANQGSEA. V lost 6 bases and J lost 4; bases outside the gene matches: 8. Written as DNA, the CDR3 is TGCAGCGTCCCAGGGGGGGGTGGCACTGAAGCTTTCTTT. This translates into CSVPGGGGTEAFF.

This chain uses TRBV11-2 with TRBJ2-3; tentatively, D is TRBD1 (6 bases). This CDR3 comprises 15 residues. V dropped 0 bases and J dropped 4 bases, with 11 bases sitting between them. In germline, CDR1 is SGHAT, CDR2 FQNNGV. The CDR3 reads CASSLDWAGADTQYF. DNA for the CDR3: TGTGCCAGCAGCTTAGATTGGGCAGGGGCAGATACGCAGTATTTT.